This TCR beta chain was sequenced during a study of CD8 T cells in Susac syndrome. An amount of RNA that ranged from roughly 0.45 to 1 ug was reverse transcribed with random hexamers. Each CDR3 protein gets one entry after TCRdb re-called the immunoSEQ multiplex PCR reads with MiXCR. Among some 190,000 distinct CDR3 sequences listed, just under 95% were seen once. Germline-derived CDR1 and CDR2 are GTSNPN and SVGIG (reference sequence). The V and J ends lost 5 bases and 0 bases, in that order; junction bases with no gene match: 6. The CDR3 contains 14 residues. The receptor comes from a human donor in good health. Sequenced material: CD4+ T cells from PBMCs. The gene calls are TRBV30 and TRBJ2-7, with TRBD2 matching over 8 bases. The DNA for the CDR3 is TGTGCCTGGGGCTCGGGGACTAGCTCCTACGAGCAGTACTTC. Translated, it gives CAWGSGTSSYEQYF.